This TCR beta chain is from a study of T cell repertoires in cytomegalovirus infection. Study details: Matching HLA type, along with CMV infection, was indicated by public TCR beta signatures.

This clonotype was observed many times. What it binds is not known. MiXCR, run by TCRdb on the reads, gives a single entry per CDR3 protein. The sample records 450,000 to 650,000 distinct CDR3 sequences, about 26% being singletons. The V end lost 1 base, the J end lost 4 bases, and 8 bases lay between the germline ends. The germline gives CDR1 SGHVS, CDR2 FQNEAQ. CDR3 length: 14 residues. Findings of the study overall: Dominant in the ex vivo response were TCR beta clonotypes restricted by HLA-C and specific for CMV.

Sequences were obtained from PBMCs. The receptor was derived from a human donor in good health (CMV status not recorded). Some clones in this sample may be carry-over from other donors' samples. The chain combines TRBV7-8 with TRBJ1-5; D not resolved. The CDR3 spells CASSLVGKNQPQHF. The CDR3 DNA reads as TGTGCCAGCAGCTTAGTGGGAAAAAATCAGCCCCAGCATTTT.